This is a list of T cell receptor beta chains from one sample in a study of blood T cell repertoires in COVID-19. Generated by immunoSEQ multiplex PCR, the TCRdb table keeps only in-frame clones and is missing some. Here the sample spans under 95,000 clones, roughly 87% being singletons. The specimen was peripheral blood. These receptors all come from a woman aged 45-65 years with acute or convalescent COVID-19. Both conserved end residues are part of each CDR3. Each record gives: CDR3 protein, CDR3 DNA, V gene, D gene, clone size, J gene. D genes are given only for firm matches. Size values are once, few and many counts, or a class for expanded clones, and some rows have none.

CASEPEDRPNTEAFF | TGTGCCAGCGAGCCTGAGGACAGACCAAACACTGAAGCTTTCTTT | TRBV25-1 | . | . | TRBJ1-1
CASSSDRNTEAFF | TGTGCCAGTAGTTCGGACAGGAACACTGAAGCTTTCTTT | TRBV19 | . | . | TRBJ1-1
CASSQGATANTGELFF | TGCGCCAGCAGCCAGGGGGCTACAGCGAACACCGGGGAGCTGTTTTTT | TRBV4-3 | . | . | TRBJ2-2
CASSLVLGGANYEQFF | TGTGCCAGCAGCTTGGTCCTCGGGGGGGCTAACTATGAGCAGTTCTTC | TRBV5-5 | TRBD2 | once | TRBJ2-1
CASSFGTAYEQYF | TGTGCCAGTAGTTTTGGGACAGCCTACGAGCAGTACTTC | TRBV19 | TRBD1 | . | TRBJ2-7
CSALGDTYFF | TGCAGTGCCCTTGGGGACACTTATTTCTTT | TRBV20-1 | . | few | TRBJ1-1
CASSLAPMEGTNEKLFF | TGTGCCAGCAGCTTAGCCCCCATGGAGGGAACTAATGAAAAACTGTTTTTT | TRBV11-2 | . | . | TRBJ1-4
CASSQVAGDLTGELFF | TGTGCCAGCAGCCAAGTAGCGGGAGACCTCACCGGGGAGCTGTTTTTT | TRBV11-3 | TRBD2 | . | TRBJ2-2
CASSLTGDYGYTF | TGTGCCAGCAGCCTGACAGGGGACTATGGCTACACCTTC | TRBV9 | TRBD1 | . | TRBJ1-2
CASSYSDYTEAFF | TGTGCCAGCAGTTACTCGGACTACACTGAAGCTTTCTTT | TRBV6-2/TRBV6-3 | . | . | TRBJ1-1
CASSRGVAVEQYF | TGTGCCAGCAGCAGGGGGGTCGCGGTCGAGCAGTACTTC | TRBV28 | . | . | TRBJ2-7
CASSPVTGGWTEAFF | TGTGCCAGCAGTCCCGTCACAGGGGGCTGGACTGAAGCTTTCTTT | TRBV27 | TRBD1 | . | TRBJ1-1
CASTMVEEQFF | TGTGCCAGCACGATGGTTGAGGAGCAGTTCTTC | TRBV6-5 | . | . | TRBJ2-1
CASSVTQGSGNQPQHF | TGTGCCAGTAGTGTAACACAGGGGAGCGGCAATCAGCCCCAGCATTTT | TRBV19 | TRBD1 | once | TRBJ1-5
CSASGTGPETQYF | TGCAGTGCTAGTGGGACAGGGCCAGAGACCCAGTACTTC | TRBV20-1 | TRBD1 | . | TRBJ2-5
CASRSTGVSYFYF | TGTGCCAGTAGGTCCACGGGTGTCAGCTATTTTTACTTC | TRBV19 | . | . | TRBJ2-5
CASSIASGSEQYF | TGTGCCAGTAGTATTGCTAGCGGGAGCGAGCAGTACTTC | TRBV19 | TRBD2 | . | TRBJ2-7
CASSSNTGVPNEQYF | TGTGCCAGCAGCTCTAACACAGGGGTCCCTAACGAGCAGTACTTC | TRBV7-9 | TRBD1 | . | TRBJ2-7
CASSLSGGVNTEAFF | TGCGCCAGCAGCTTGTCTGGGGGGGTGAACACTGAAGCTTTCTTT | TRBV5-1 | . | once | TRBJ1-1
CASSLGRVKTEAFF | TGTGCCAGCAGTTTAGGCAGGGTGAAAACTGAAGCTTTCTTT | TRBV28 | . | . | TRBJ1-1
CASSLTNRVNGEAFF | TGTGCCAGCAGTTTAACGAACAGAGTGAACGGTGAAGCTTTCTTT | TRBV28 | . | . | TRBJ1-1
CASLGVTYNEQFF | TGTGCCAGCCTCGGGGTGACGTACAATGAGCAGTTCTTC | TRBV7-9 | . | . | TRBJ2-1
CASSSSVTSTDTQYF | TGTGCCAGCAGCTCTAGCGTCACTAGCACAGATACGCAGTATTTT | TRBV6-5 | . | . | TRBJ2-3
CASGDDRGRYNEQFF | TGTGCCAGTGGGGACGACAGGGGGAGGTACAATGAGCAGTTCTTC | TRBV19 | TRBD1 | . | TRBJ2-1
CASSREYRVTEAFF | TGTGCCAGCAGCCGCGAATACAGGGTTACTGAAGCTTTCTTT | TRBV14 | . | . | TRBJ1-1
CASTLGQGYTEAFF | TGTGCCAGCACCCTGGGCCAGGGCTACACTGAAGCTTTCTTT | TRBV7-9 | . | . | TRBJ1-1
CASNLQAGFHTF | TGTGCCAGCAACCTCCAAGCGGGGTTCCACACCTTC | TRBV2 | . | few | TRBJ1-2
CAWSGFSGNTIYF | TGTGCCTGGAGCGGTTTCTCTGGAAACACCATATATTTT | TRBV30 | . | . | TRBJ1-3
CASSGTGVYTQYF | TGTGCCAGCAGTGGGACAGGGGTCTATACGCAGTATTTT | TRBV27 | TRBD1 | once | TRBJ2-3
CASSFFGSDSPLHF | TGTGCCAGCAGCTTTTTCGGTTCGGATTCACCCCTCCACTTT | TRBV11-2 | . | . | TRBJ1-6
CASSQGQGAEAFF | TGTGCCAGCAGTCAGGGACAGGGGGCTGAAGCTTTCTTT | TRBV6-5 | TRBD1 | once | TRBJ1-1
CASSLVLAGELGETQYF | TGCGCCAGCAGCTTGGTGCTAGCGGGGGAGCTCGGGGAGACCCAGTACTTC | TRBV5-1 | TRBD2 | . | TRBJ2-5
CASSPPGTARNTEAFF | TGTGCCAGCTCACCACCGGGGACAGCACGGAACACTGAAGCTTTCTTT | TRBV18 | TRBD1 | . | TRBJ1-1
CASSLGTGRSTNEKLFF | TGCGCCAGCAGCTTGGGAACGGGTCGATCGACTAATGAAAAACTGTTTTTT | TRBV5-1 | . | . | TRBJ1-4
CASSAGTGDGNTIYF | TGTGCCAGCAGCGCGGGGACAGGAGATGGAAACACCATATATTTT | TRBV9 | TRBD1 | . | TRBJ1-3
CASSRITGGKKETQYF | TGTGCCAGCAGTCGGATAACAGGGGGGAAAAAAGAGACCCAGTACTTC | TRBV6-2/TRBV6-3 | TRBD1 | . | TRBJ2-5
CASSLDGGSYNEQFF | TGCGCCAGCAGCTTGGACGGGGGCTCCTACAATGAGCAGTTCTTC | TRBV5-1 | . | . | TRBJ2-1
CASSLGGGGAYQPQHF | TGTGCCAGCAGCTTAGGGGGGGGCGGGGCCTATCAGCCCCAGCATTTT | TRBV7-9 | . | . | TRBJ1-5
CASSQQHFRAGAYNEQFF | TGCGCCAGCAGCCAACAGCATTTCAGAGCGGGAGCCTACAATGAGCAGTTCTTC | TRBV4-3 | TRBD2 | . | TRBJ2-1
CASREGNQPQHF | TGTGCCAGCAGAGAGGGCAATCAGCCCCAGCATTTT | TRBV6-5 | . | . | TRBJ1-5
CAWSPRGGGRSPQHF | TGTGCCTGGAGTCCCCGAGGAGGGGGCCGATCGCCCCAGCATTTT | TRBV30 | TRBD1 | . | TRBJ1-5
CAIMGTSGITDTQYF | TGTGCCATCATGGGGACTAGCGGTATCACAGATACGCAGTATTTT | TRBV10-3 | TRBD2 | . | TRBJ2-3
CASSTGTAGTAEQYF | TGTGCCAGCAGCACCGGGACTGCGGGTACGGCCGAGCAGTACTTC | TRBV7-2 | . | . | TRBJ2-7
CASSTGTGTGEQYF | TGTGCCAGTAGTACAGGGACAGGGACGGGCGAGCAGTACTTC | TRBV19 | TRBD1 | . | TRBJ2-7
CAAGTSGGYEQYF | TGTGCCGCCGGGACTAGCGGGGGCTACGAGCAGTACTTC | TRBV30 | TRBD2 | . | TRBJ2-7
CASSFPRTGKADTIYF | TGTGCCAGCAGCTTCCCAAGGACAGGCAAAGCTGACACCATATATTTT | TRBV7-8 | TRBD1 | . | TRBJ1-3
CASSPPGSPDTQYF | TGTGCCAGCAGCCCGCCCGGGAGTCCAGATACGCAGTATTTT | TRBV3-1/TRBV3-2 | . | . | TRBJ2-3
CASSQGSHTDTQYF | TGTGCCAGCTCCCAGGGCAGCCACACAGATACGCAGTATTTT | TRBV7-9 | . | once | TRBJ2-3
CASSLREVLNTEAFF | TGCGCCAGCAGCCTCAGGGAGGTCTTGAACACTGAAGCTTTCTTT | TRBV4-1 | . | . | TRBJ1-1
CASSQSSWAYGNTIYF | TGTGCCAGCAGCCAGTCCTCCTGGGCTTATGGAAACACCATATATTTT | TRBV3-1/TRBV3-2 | . | . | TRBJ1-3
CASSLRTADNSPLHF | TGCGCCAGCAGCTTGAGGACAGCCGATAATTCACCCCTCCACTTT | TRBV5-1 | . | once | TRBJ1-6
CASSYSRGDYNEQFF | TGTGCCAGCAGTTACTCCCGGGGGGACTACAATGAGCAGTTCTTC | TRBV6-5 | TRBD2 | . | TRBJ2-1
CASSEGPNTGELFF | TGTGCCAGCAGTGAGGGGCCTAACACCGGGGAGCTGTTTTTT | TRBV2 | . | . | TRBJ2-2
CASTPTGGFGGYTF | TGTGCCAGCACCCCGACGGGAGGGTTCGGAGGCTACACCTTC | TRBV6-1 | . | . | TRBJ1-2
CASSPPRNTFNQPQHF | TGTGCCAGTAGTCCCCCCAGGAACACTTTCAATCAGCCCCAGCATTTT | TRBV19 | . | . | TRBJ1-5